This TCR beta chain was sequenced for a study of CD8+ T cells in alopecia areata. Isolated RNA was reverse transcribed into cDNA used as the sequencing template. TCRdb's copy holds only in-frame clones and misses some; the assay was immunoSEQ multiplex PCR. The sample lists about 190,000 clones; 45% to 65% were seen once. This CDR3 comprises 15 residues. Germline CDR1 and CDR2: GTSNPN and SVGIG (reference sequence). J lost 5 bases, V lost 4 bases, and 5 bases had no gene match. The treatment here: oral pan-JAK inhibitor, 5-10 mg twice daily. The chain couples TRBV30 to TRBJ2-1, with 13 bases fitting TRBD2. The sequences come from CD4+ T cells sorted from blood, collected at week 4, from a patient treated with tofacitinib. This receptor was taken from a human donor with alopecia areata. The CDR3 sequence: CAWTTGTSGNNEQFF. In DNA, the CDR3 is TGTGCCTGGACAACCGGGACTAGCGGGAACAATGAGCAGTTCTTC.